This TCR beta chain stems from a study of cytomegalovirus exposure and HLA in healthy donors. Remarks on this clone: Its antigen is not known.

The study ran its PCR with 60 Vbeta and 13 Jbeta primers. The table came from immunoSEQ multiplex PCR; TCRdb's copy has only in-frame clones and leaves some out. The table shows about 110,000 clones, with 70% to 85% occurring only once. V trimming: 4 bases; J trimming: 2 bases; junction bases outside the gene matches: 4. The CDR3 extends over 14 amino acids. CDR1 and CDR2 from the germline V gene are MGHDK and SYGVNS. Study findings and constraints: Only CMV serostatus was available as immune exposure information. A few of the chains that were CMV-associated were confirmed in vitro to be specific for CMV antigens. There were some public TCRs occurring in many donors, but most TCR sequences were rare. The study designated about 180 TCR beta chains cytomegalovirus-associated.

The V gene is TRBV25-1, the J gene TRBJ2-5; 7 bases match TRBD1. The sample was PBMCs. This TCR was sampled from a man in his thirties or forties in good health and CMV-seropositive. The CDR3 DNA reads TGTGCCAGCAGTGCGAGGGGGCTTCAAGAGACCCAGTACTTC. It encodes CASSARGLQETQYF.